Sequencing of this T cell receptor (beta chain) was carried out in a study of T cells in Graves' hyperthyroidism and ophthalmopathy. Study-level results: Most thyroid clonotypes expanded above 0.001 were also detected in blood.

The CDR3 extends over 15 amino acids. V shed 0 bases and J 3 bases; nucleotides not matched to a gene: 2. The germline CDR1 and CDR2 sequences are SGHRS and YFSETQ. About this clonotype: Its target is not known.

Diagnoses were established using clinical symptoms, serum thyroxine and TRAb, thyroid ultrasound and orbital computed tomography. RNA transcripts were the template for amplifying TCR beta CDR3 regions. Carried out on the TCR CDR3, a first-round RT-PCR used the HTBI primer set. TCRdb ran MiXCR on the multiplex PCR reads and lists one entry per CDR3 protein. Among a few hundred thousand distinct CDR3 sequences listed, approximately 14% were seen once. The rearrangement uses TRBV5-1 and TRBJ2-3, with 9 bases aligning to TRBD2. This receptor was obtained from a woman between 18 and 29 years old with Graves' hyperthyroidism. Sequenced material: blood. CDR3 bases: TGCGCCAGCAGCTTGGGACTAGCGGAAACAGATACGCAGTATTTT. It encodes CASSLGLAETDTQYF.